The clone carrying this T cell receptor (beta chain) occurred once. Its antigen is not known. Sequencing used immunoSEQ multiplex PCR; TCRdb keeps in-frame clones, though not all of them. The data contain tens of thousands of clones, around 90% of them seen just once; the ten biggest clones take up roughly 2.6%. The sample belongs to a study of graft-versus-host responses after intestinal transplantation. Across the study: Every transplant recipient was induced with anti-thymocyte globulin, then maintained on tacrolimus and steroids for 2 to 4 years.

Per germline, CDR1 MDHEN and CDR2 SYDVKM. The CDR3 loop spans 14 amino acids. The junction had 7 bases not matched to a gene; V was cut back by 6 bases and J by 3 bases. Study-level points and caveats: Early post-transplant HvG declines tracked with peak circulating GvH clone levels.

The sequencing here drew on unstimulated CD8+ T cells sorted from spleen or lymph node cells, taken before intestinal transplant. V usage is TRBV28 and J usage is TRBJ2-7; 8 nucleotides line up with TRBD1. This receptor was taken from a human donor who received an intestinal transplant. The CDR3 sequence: CASSFGRGHYEQYF. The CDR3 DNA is TGTGCCAGCAGCTTTGGCAGGGGGCACTACGAGCAGTACTTC.